These 20 T cell receptor beta chains were all obtained from the same sample, sequenced in a study of cytomegalovirus exposure and HLA in healthy donors. The PCR contained 60 Vbeta and 13 Jbeta primers. Measured with immunoSEQ multiplex PCR; TCRdb has only the in-frame clones, and not every one. The sample includes fewer than 200,000 clones, 79% of them seen just once. Sequenced material: PBMCs. All receptors derive from a man in his forties in good health and CMV-seronegative.

The chain is built from TRBV9 and TRBJ1-6; D is ambiguous. Deletions cut 0 bases from V and 9 bases from J, with 10 bases between. Germline CDR1 SGDLS, CDR2 YYNGEE. This CDR3 is built from 14 residues. The CDR3 spells CASSVGAQGSPLHF. The CDR3 coding sequence is TGTGCCAGCAGCGTAGGGGCCCAAGGTTCACCCCTCCACTTT. The full variable domain, with the rest looked up from reference TRBV9 and TRBJ1-6, is DSGVTQTPKHLITATGQRVTLRCSPRSGDLSVYWYQQSLDQGLQFLIQYYNGEERAKGNILERFSAQQFPDLHSELNLSSLELGDSALYFCASSVGAQGSPLHFGNGTRLTVT.

The chain combines TRBV12-2 with TRBJ2-5; TRBD2 is taken as the D call from the table, unchecked against the DNA. TRBV12-2 is designated a pseudogene. This CDR3 is built from 17 residues. CDR3: CASRRDWREGRQETQYF. CDR3 bases: TGTGCAAGTCGCAGGGACTGGCGGGAGGGGAGACAAGAGACCCAGTACTTC.

The chain has TRBV19 and TRBJ2-1; TRBD1 might be the D (5 bases). Germline CDR1 LNHDA, CDR2 SQIVND (reference sequence). The CDR3 loop spans 15 amino acids. Trimming shortened V by 3 bases and J by 7 bases, and 16 bases separated the two germline ends. Written as DNA, the CDR3 is TGTGCCAGTAGTATCGCACAGGTAATGGTTAATGAGCAGTTCTTC. As protein: CASSIAQVMVNEQFF.

The chain couples TRBV27 to TRBJ1-5; 7 positions agree with TRBD1. Germline V CDR1 and CDR2: MNHEY, SMNVEV (reference sequence). Trimming cost V 5 bases and J 0 bases; bases outside gene matches: 13. The CDR3 runs 18 residues. The CDR3 region has the DNA TGTGCCAGCAGTCCTACAGGGGCCATAGACTATAGCAATCAGCCCCAGCATTTT. The encoded protein is CASSPTGAIDYSNQPQHF.

In DNA form, the CDR3 reads TGTGCCAGCAGCTTAGATGTGTCCGGAGGGACGCAGTATTTT. The encoded protein is CASSLDVSGGTQYF. The chain combines TRBV11-3 with TRBJ2-3; TRBD2 might be the D (6 bases). CDR1 and CDR2 from the germline V gene are SGHNT and YENEEA. The V end lost 0 bases, the J end lost 9 bases, and 13 bases lay between the germline ends. This CDR3 comprises 14 residues. The full variable domain, completed using reference TRBV11-3 and TRBJ2-3, is EAGVVQSPRYKIIEKKQPVAFWCNPISGHNTLYWYLQNLGQGPELLIRYENEEAVDDSQLPKDRFSAERLKGVDSTLKIQPAELGDSAVYLCASSLDVSGGTQYFGPGTRLTVL.

This chain uses TRBV27 with TRBJ1-5, with D possibly matching TRBD1 (5 bases). The CDR3 consists of 17 residues. Germline V CDR1 and CDR2: MNHEY, SMNVEV (reference sequence). Trimming took 2 bases from V and 2 from J, leaving 16 bases between them. CDR3 nucleotide sequence: TGTGCCAGCAGTTTAACCCTACCCAGGGTAGGCAATCAGCCCCAGCATTTT. Amino acids: CASSLTLPRVGNQPQHF.

This chain joins TRBV4-2 and TRBJ2-7, with 12 bases that match TRBD2. The V segment lost 4 bases and the J segment 6 bases; nucleotides outside the gene matches: 16. CDR1 is LGHNA, CDR2 YNFKEQ, per germline. This CDR3 region has 18 residues. The CDR3 region is CASSPRGTSGRPEGEQYF. In DNA, the CDR3 is TGTGCCAGCAGCCCGAGGGGAACTAGCGGGAGGCCGGAGGGCGAGCAGTACTTC.

The chain combines TRBV19 with TRBJ1-6, with 7 bases identical to TRBD1. The ends lost 3 bases at V and 8 bases at J; junction bases unmatched: 7. This CDR3 has 15 residues. Germline assignment: CDR1 LNHDA and CDR2 SQIVND (reference sequence). The CDR3 spells CASSIERDSHSPLHF. In DNA form, the CDR3 reads TGTGCCAGTAGTATCGAAAGGGACAGCCATTCACCCCTCCACTTT.

V is TRBV6-1 and J is TRBJ1-1, with TRBD1 as a possible D gene (5 bases). V lost 6 bases and J 1 base, leaving 9 bases between the germline ends. Germline V lookup: CDR1 MNHNS, CDR2 SASEGT. This CDR3 has 13 residues. This CDR3 is CASSETENTEAFF. The CDR3 DNA sequence: TGTGCCAGCAGCGAGACAGAGAACACTGAAGCTTTCTTT.

This rearrangement joins TRBV15 to TRBJ2-2; no clear D. Germline CDR1 reads LNHNV; CDR2 reads YYDKDF (reference sequence). V lost 1 base to trimming and J lost 6 bases, with 15 bases between them. The CDR3 contains 16 residues. The CDR3 sequence is CATSRASRTASGELFF. For the CDR3, the DNA is TGTGCCACCAGCAGAGCAAGTAGAACAGCTTCCGGGGAGCTGTTTTTT.

As DNA, the CDR3 is TGCAGCGTCGAGGGACTAGCTGACGAGCAGTACTTC. Protein: CSVEGLADEQYF. The V call is TRBV29-1, the J call TRBJ2-7; 9 bases fit TRBD2. This CDR3 region has 12 residues. Germline V gene sequence: CDR1 SQVTM, CDR2 ANQGSEA. V lost 6 bases, J lost 5 bases, and 5 bases stayed unmatched.

This clone was seen only once. This chain uses TRBV5-1 with TRBJ2-5, with D maybe TRBD1 (5 bases). Deletions cut 4 bases from V and 3 bases from J, with 13 bases between. CDR3 length: 14 residues. CDR1 and CDR2 from the germline V gene are SGHRS and YFSETQ. In nucleotides, the CDR3 is TGCGCCAGCAGCGTGGTAGGGGCCAAAGAGACCCAGTACTTC. It codes for CASSVVGAKETQYF.

V usage is TRBV7-9 and J usage is TRBJ2-7; weak D call: TRBD2 (6 bases). Germline V CDR1 and CDR2: SEHNR, FQNEAQ (reference sequence). The CDR3 extends over 14 amino acids. V lost 0 bases and J 5 bases, leaving 11 bases between the germline ends. CDR3 bases: TGTGCCAGCAGCTTAGCCCCAACTAGCAACGAGCAGTACTTC. Its translation: CASSLAPTSNEQYF.

The chain is built from TRBV27 and TRBJ2-1, with 12 nucleotides matching TRBD2. Germline values: CDR1 MNHEY, CDR2 SMNVEV (reference sequence). The length of the CDR3 is 16 residues. The V gene end was trimmed by 5 bases and the J gene end by 7 bases; junction bases not matched to a gene: 9. The CDR3 here is CASSPLPSGRVNEQFF. CDR3 in DNA: TGTGCCAGCAGTCCCCTTCCTAGCGGGAGGGTTAATGAGCAGTTCTTC.

The chain has TRBV18 and TRBJ1-2, with 7 bases matching TRBD1. CDR1 is KGHSH, CDR2 LQKENI, per germline. With 3 bases clipped from V and 8 bases from J, the junction kept 12 bases outside the gene matches. The CDR3 covers 15 residues. The CDR3 is CASSPYQGEKGGYTF. In nucleotides, the CDR3 is TGTGCCAGCTCACCGTACCAGGGGGAGAAGGGCGGCTACACCTTC.

The chain couples TRBV5-1 to TRBJ2-3; a weak D match, TRBD2 (6 bases). The CDR3 extends over 17 amino acids. Trimming pared 4 bases from V and 0 bases from J, leaving 18 bases between. Germline loops: CDR1 SGHRS, CDR2 YFSETQ. CDR3 residues: CASSPGLAVFSTDTQYF. In DNA, the CDR3 is TGCGCCAGCAGCCCGGGACTCGCGGTTTTTAGCACAGATACGCAGTATTTT.

This chain connects TRBV19 to TRBJ2-7, with D perhaps matching TRBD2 (6 bases). CDR3 length equals 12 residues. Between the trimmed V and J ends, which lost 0 bases and 7 bases, there was a span of 7 bases. Germline V gives CDR1 LNHDA, CDR2 SQIVND (reference sequence). CDR3 nucleotides: TGTGCCAGTAGTATAGATCGGGGGGAGCAGTACTTC. Amino acid sequence: CASSIDRGEQYF. The variable domain in full, with the rest retrieved from reference TRBV19 and TRBJ2-7, is DGGITQSPKYLFRKEGQNVTLSCEQNLNHDAMYWYRQDPGQGLRLIYYSQIVNDFQKGDIAEGYSVSREKKESFPLTVTSAQKNPTAFYLCASSIDRGEQYFGPGTRLTVT.

This clone was seen more than once but under ten times. A junction end diverges from the germline sequence, so it may reflect a read error. The chain uses TRBV6-1 and TRBJ2-7; 9 nucleotides match TRBD1. This CDR3 is built from 12 residues. The germline V gene encodes CDR1 MNHNS and CDR2 SASEGT. CDR3 nucleotides: TGTGCCAGCAGTGAAGCGGGGACAGGGATTCATTTC. This sequence encodes CASSEAGTGIHF.

V usage is TRBV7-9 and J usage is TRBJ2-2; TRBD1 aligns across 7 bases. This CDR3 has 13 amino acids. Unmatched junction bases numbered 3, after V lost 5 bases and J lost 6 bases. Germline CDR1 and CDR2: SEHNR and FQNEAQ (reference sequence). CDR3 region: CASSLDRAGELFF. The CDR3 DNA follows: TGTGCCAGCAGCCTTGACAGGGCCGGGGAGCTGTTTTTT.

This chain uses TRBV18 with TRBJ1-5, with D tentatively TRBD1 (6 bases). V lost 5 bases, J lost 3 bases, and 17 bases lay in between. The CDR3 runs to 16 residues. Germline loops: CDR1 KGHSH, CDR2 LQKENI. The CDR3 protein is CASSSMDSHVNQPQHF. The CDR3, as DNA: TGTGCCAGCTCATCTATGGACAGTCACGTCAATCAGCCCCAGCATTTT.